The following is a T cell receptor (beta chain) sequence with its context. The antigen it binds to is not known. Base qualities were left out, and no much larger clone turns up one base away. For sequencing of the TCRbeta CDR3 region, genomic DNA was extracted from the sorted cells. The immunoSEQ Assay was used for sequencing of TCRbeta CDR3 regions. This is the immuneACCESS table as TCRdb keeps it, with only in-frame sequences that have V and J called. A part of the clones is gone; compared with another copy, unresolved V genes explain less than half, and the rest is unexplained. Within this sample are roughly 140,000 clones, with 94% of them counted one time only. The top ten constitute around 0.28% of the sample. The data are from a study of OX40 agonist ivuxolimab in advanced cancers. For the study in its entirety: Ivuxolimab was a fully human IgG2 agonistic monoclonal antibody targeting the costimulatory receptor OX40 (CD134). The purpose of peripheral TCRbeta sequencing was to test whether ivuxolimab changed TCR sequence diversity and led to clonal T-cell expansion. Patients were allowed to have had prior anti-PD-1, anti-PD-L1 or anti-CTLA-4 therapy, and approximately 40% of the dose-escalation patients had previously received checkpoint inhibitors. The paper reports the monotherapy dose-escalation portion (N of about 47 patients) of the phase I ivuxolimab trial. The dose-escalation cohort was about 83% male with a mean age of 60 years, ranging from roughly 20 to 80. Among the roughly 50 dose-escalation patients, around 20 had hepatocellular carcinoma, 15 or so melanoma, 9 renal cell carcinoma and 9 head and neck cancer. Intravenous ivuxolimab was administered to patients every 2 weeks at six dose levels: 0.01, 0.1, 0.3, 1.5, 3 and 10 mg/kg. Partial responses occurred in three dose-escalation patients: two with cutaneous melanoma and one with hepatocellular carcinoma. General study outcomes and caveats: After ivuxolimab, expanded clones were on average more numerous among CD8+ T cells than among CD4+ T cells. The antigen specificity of the clonally expanded peripheral T cells was not determined. Partial responders in the 0.1-3.0 mg/kg groups had among the lowest normalized peripheral clonal expansion, especially among CD8+ T cells. Low levels of normalized T-cell clonal expansion were also shown by some nonresponding patients. At doses from 0.1 to 3.0 mg/kg, clonal expansion was seen in both CD4+ and CD8+ blood T cells between baseline and week 6.

The trial excluded patients who had a history of autoimmune disease or who were on systemic immunosuppression. Peripheral blood for TCR sequencing was collected from all dose cohorts at baseline, on cycle 4 day 1, and on cycle 7 day 1. The samples were drawn from a first-in-human, open-label, multicenter phase I dose-escalation trial of ivuxolimab. The trial enrolled adults with locally advanced or metastatic head and neck squamous cell, hepatocellular, melanoma or renal cell carcinoma. Before TCR sequencing, CD4+ T cells and CD8+ T cells were sorted from peripheral blood as separate populations. CDR1 SGHVS and CDR2 FQNEAQ are derived from the germline V gene. The CDR3 sequence holds 16 residues, the cysteine and phenylalanine included. The CDR3 DNA has 48 bases and is translated from base 1. V drops 1 base and J drops 1 base, leaving 11 bases in between.

The TCR was taken from an adult with an advanced solid tumor such as melanoma, head and neck, liver or kidney cancer. Sequenced material: CD4+ or CD8+ T cells sorted from blood, taken in a trial of the OX40 agonist ivuxolimab. Here the chain combines TRBV7-8 and TRBJ1-5, with no confident D gene call. The bases are TGTGCCAGCAGCTTAGAGGTAGCCCTAAGCAATCAGCCCCAGCATTTT. The encoded protein is CASSLEVALSNQPQHF.